These T cell receptor beta chains were read from a single sample in a study of blood T cell repertoires in COVID-19. Data came from immunoSEQ multiplex PCR; TCRdb stores just in-frame clones and leaves some out. Seen here are a few hundred thousand clones, roughly 89% observed once, and the top ten hold around 4.6%. The sample taken for sequencing was peripheral blood. Every receptor here comes from a woman between 35 and 50 years old who had recovered from COVID-19. CDR3s include the opening cysteine and the closing phenylalanine or tryptophan. Each record gives: V gene, J gene, CDR3 protein.

v_call: TRBV6-6; j_call: TRBJ2-2; cdr3_aa: CATGTGELFF
v_call: TRBV6-5; j_call: TRBJ1-2; cdr3_aa: CASILPGPNYGYTF
v_call: TRBV2; j_call: TRBJ2-3; cdr3_aa: CASQRLAGVTQYF
v_call: TRBV12-5; j_call: TRBJ2-7; cdr3_aa: CARAQLVGQIPSYEQYF
v_call: TRBV10-3; j_call: TRBJ2-5; cdr3_aa: CAISVEETQYF
v_call: TRBV15; j_call: TRBJ1-4; cdr3_aa: CATSREEGQGYEKLFF
v_call: TRBV5-4; j_call: TRBJ2-7; cdr3_aa: CASSSGDRLYEQYF
v_call: TRBV4-3; j_call: TRBJ1-6; cdr3_aa: CASSQDQSDTGSPLHF
v_call: TRBV5-1; j_call: TRBJ2-3; cdr3_aa: CASSSASGSADTQYF
v_call: TRBV10-3; j_call: TRBJ1-5; cdr3_aa: CAISNTGESNQPQHF
v_call: TRBV18; j_call: TRBJ1-5; cdr3_aa: CASSPTQENQPQHF
v_call: TRBV4-2; j_call: TRBJ2-7; cdr3_aa: CASSQVWDSVYEQYF
v_call: TRBV12-3/TRBV12-4; j_call: TRBJ1-2; cdr3_aa: CASSLTGVFGYTF
v_call: TRBV12-5; j_call: TRBJ1-1; cdr3_aa: CASAPRPGQGDDTEAFF
v_call: TRBV3-1/TRBV3-2; j_call: TRBJ2-1; cdr3_aa: CASSQETAGWYNEQFF
v_call: TRBV5-6; j_call: TRBJ1-4; cdr3_aa: CASSVDSGSNEKLFF
v_call: TRBV30; j_call: TRBJ1-4; cdr3_aa: CAWSRTGGNEKLFF
v_call: TRBV19; j_call: TRBJ1-1; cdr3_aa: CASSKTRGAGLNTEAFF
v_call: TRBV28; j_call: TRBJ2-7; cdr3_aa: CASSSQGGGTSYEQYF
v_call: TRBV5-8; j_call: TRBJ2-1; cdr3_aa: CASSLAYNEQFF
v_call: TRBV19; j_call: TRBJ1-2; cdr3_aa: CASSTGGGGYTF
v_call: TRBV7-2; j_call: TRBJ2-7; cdr3_aa: CASSLREGAPYEQYF
v_call: TRBV2; j_call: TRBJ2-3; cdr3_aa: CASSVGRGRLDTQYF
v_call: TRBV20-1; j_call: TRBJ1-1; cdr3_aa: CSASFFGQKNTEAFF
v_call: TRBV7-2; j_call: TRBJ1-5; cdr3_aa: CASSSYPDSSNQPQHF
v_call: TRBV11-2; j_call: TRBJ1-4; cdr3_aa: CASRAVFRGTNEKLFF
v_call: TRBV5-1; j_call: TRBJ2-3; cdr3_aa: CASSQAGEITDTQYF
v_call: TRBV19; j_call: TRBJ1-2; cdr3_aa: CASSILTGFERSYGYTF
v_call: TRBV10-2; j_call: TRBJ1-1; cdr3_aa: CASSELGFARNTEAFF
v_call: TRBV5-1; j_call: TRBJ2-3; cdr3_aa: CASSSVGGGSTGTDTQYF
v_call: TRBV6-2/TRBV6-3; j_call: TRBJ1-1; cdr3_aa: CASSHGGVGMNTEAFF
v_call: TRBV5-1; j_call: TRBJ2-3; cdr3_aa: CASSSGTELDTQYF
v_call: TRBV28; j_call: TRBJ1-2; cdr3_aa: CASVTPSINYGYTF
v_call: TRBV9; j_call: TRBJ2-3; cdr3_aa: CASSALGGTDTQYF
v_call: TRBV12-3/TRBV12-4; j_call: TRBJ2-5; cdr3_aa: CASSFRVSETQYF
v_call: TRBV10-3; j_call: TRBJ2-3; cdr3_aa: CAISGYVGGGTDTQYF
v_call: TRBV20-1; j_call: TRBJ1-1; cdr3_aa: CSASFGDIAGF
v_call: TRBV29-1; j_call: TRBJ2-7; cdr3_aa: CSAGKGQGNEQYF
v_call: TRBV6-5; j_call: TRBJ2-1; cdr3_aa: CASSWGLAGGKQFF
v_call: TRBV18; j_call: TRBJ2-1; cdr3_aa: CASSRGQGALNEQFF
v_call: TRBV5-4; j_call: TRBJ2-1; cdr3_aa: CASSLAVSGGVYNEQFF
v_call: TRBV7-9; j_call: TRBJ2-7; cdr3_aa: CASSSQGAGYEQYF
v_call: TRBV3-1/TRBV3-2; j_call: TRBJ2-2; cdr3_aa: CASSQGGDTGELFF
v_call: TRBV28; j_call: TRBJ2-5; cdr3_aa: CASSSLTSGQETQYF
v_call: TRBV4-3; j_call: TRBJ2-4; cdr3_aa: CASSQDSGGGLAKNIQYF